This passage covers 27 T cell receptor beta chains from one sample sequenced in a study of T cell responses to AZD1222 COVID-19 vaccine. The protocol was immunoSEQ multiplex PCR, while the TCRdb copy is restricted to in-frame clones and leaves out a portion. The table includes some 200,000 clones, approximately 90% detected once. Sequencing was performed on peripheral blood, taken 28 days after the second AZD1222 dose. The source is an adult who received the AZD1222 COVID-19 vaccine.

The V gene is TRBV28, the J gene TRBJ1-1; D not certain. From germline, CDR1 is MDHEN and CDR2 SYDVKM. CDR3 size: 13 residues. Trimming took 2 bases from V and 1 from J, leaving 5 bases between them. CDR3 sequence: CASSLVGNTEAFF. CDR3 in DNA: TGTGCCAGCAGTTTAGTAGGGAACACTGAAGCTTTCTTT.

J is TRBJ1-3 and V is TRBV11-3; a weak D match, TRBD1 (5 bases). V shed 5 bases and J shed 1 base, with 15 bases lying between them. The germline V gene has CDR1 SGHNT and CDR2 YENEEA. The CDR3 sequence is 16 residues long. CDR3 in amino acids: CASSARIGASGNTIYF. CDR3 DNA sequence: TGTGCCAGCAGCGCCAGAATCGGGGCGTCTGGAAACACCATATATTTT.

The chain employs TRBV5-5 and TRBJ2-1; weak D call: TRBD1 (6 bases). V dropped 1 base and J dropped 9 bases, with 8 bases sitting between them. The CDR3 is 12 residues long. Germline loops: CDR1 SGHKS, CDR2 YYEKEE (reference sequence). The CDR3 bases are TGTGCCAGCAGCTTGACAGGGACTGAGCAGTTCTTC. Amino acid sequence: CASSLTGTEQFF.

This rearrangement joins TRBV27 to TRBJ1-5, with D perhaps TRBD1 (5 bases). The CDR3 has 12 residues. Germline V gene data show CDR1 as MNHEY and CDR2 as SMNVEV (reference sequence). V shed 5 bases and J shed 5 bases, with 7 bases lying between them. DNA of the CDR3: TGTGCCAGCAGTCGGGGGGATCAGCCCCAGCATTTT. This encodes CASSRGDQPQHF.

This sequence joins TRBV2 and TRBJ1-1; D remains unclear. Germline CDR1 and CDR2: SNHLY and FYNNEI. This CDR3 comprises 12 residues. Deletions cut 5 bases from V and 4 bases from J, with 8 bases between. The CDR3 coding sequence is TGTGCCAGCAGTCCCCTCCCCACTGAAGCTTTCTTT. This encodes CASSPLPTEAFF.

The rearrangement links TRBV28 to TRBJ1-5, with a possible D match to TRBD1 (5 bases). In germline, CDR1 is MDHEN, CDR2 SYDVKM. Trimming cost V 5 bases and J 12 bases, with 17 bases left between them. This CDR3 comprises 13 residues. The CDR3: CASSPPSRGYQHF. The CDR3 DNA sequence: TGTGCCAGCAGTCCACCCTCGAGGGGCTACCAGCATTTT.

The chain has TRBV5-1 and TRBJ1-2; 8 bases map to TRBD1. This CDR3 region has 14 residues. Germline CDR1 is SGHRS and CDR2 is YFSETQ. J was trimmed by 2 bases and V by 2 bases; bases with no gene match: 2. This CDR3 is CASSLQGENYGYTF. In DNA form, the CDR3 reads TGCGCCAGCAGCTTACAGGGGGAGAACTATGGCTACACCTTC.

This rearrangement joins TRBV7-3 to TRBJ1-2; no reliable D call. The CDR3 loop spans 14 amino acids. CDR1 is SGHTA and CDR2 is FQGTGA in the germline V gene. V gave up 0 bases and J gave up 6 bases, with 11 bases separating them. As DNA, the CDR3 is TGTGCCAGCAGCTTAACAGGGTTAGGTGATGGCTACACCTTC. Protein product: CASSLTGLGDGYTF.

V gene TRBV12-3 or TRBV12-4 combines with J gene TRBJ2-1, with D unresolved. V gave up 6 bases and J gave up 4 bases, with 10 bases separating them. The CDR3 is 13 amino acids. This CDR3 reads CASRGPTYNEQFF. The CDR3 DNA sequence: TGTGCCAGCAGGGGTCCGACTTACAATGAGCAGTTCTTC.

V gene TRBV5-1 combines with J gene TRBJ1-6; 7 positions agree with TRBD1. Losses at the gene ends were 0 bases for V and 8 bases for J; bases not matched to a gene: 20. Germline assignment: CDR1 SGHRS and CDR2 YFSETQ. The CDR3 has 20 residues. The CDR3 loop is CASSLARGWDRTGSDSPLHF. CDR3 bases: TGCGCCAGCAGCTTGGCCAGGGGCTGGGACCGGACAGGAAGCGATTCACCCCTCCACTTT. The full variable domain, with the rest looked up from reference TRBV5-1 and TRBJ1-6, is KAGVTQTPRYLIKTRGQQVTLSCSPISGHRSVSWYQQTPGQGLQFLFEYFSETQRNKGNFPGRFSGRQFSNSRSEMNVSTLELGDSALYLCASSLARGWDRTGSDSPLHFGNGTRLTVT.

The chain links TRBV13 to TRBJ2-1; 11 bases are a match to TRBD2. The V and J ends lost 0 bases and 7 bases, in that order; junction bases with no gene match: 5. Germline V gene data show CDR1 as PRHDT and CDR2 as FYEKMQ (reference sequence). The CDR3 has 16 residues. The CDR3 here is CASSLGRLAGRNEQFF. The CDR3, as DNA: TGTGCCAGCAGCTTAGGCCGACTAGCGGGAAGAAATGAGCAGTTCTTC.

The chain combines TRBV28 with TRBJ1-1; tentative D call: TRBD1 (5 bases). This CDR3 has 16 amino acids. Germline lookup yields CDR1 MDHEN and CDR2 SYDVKM. V lost 7 bases and J 1 base, leaving 19 bases between the germline ends. The CDR3 loop reads CASKFGVREKNTEAFF. The CDR3 nucleotides are TGTGCCAGCAAGTTTGGTGTCAGGGAGAAGAACACTGAAGCTTTCTTT.

This rearrangement joins TRBV3-1 (or the pseudogene TRBV3-2) to TRBJ2-1; 7 positions agree with TRBD2. Germline assignment: CDR1 LGHDT and CDR2 YNNKEL (reference sequence). Losses at the gene ends were 3 bases for V and 10 bases for J; bases not matched to a gene: 12. The CDR3 consists of 15 residues. The CDR3 DNA sequence: TGTGCCAGCAGCCAGGTCGCGGGAGCCTTATACGAGCAGTTCTTC. This gives the protein CASSQVAGALYEQFF.

The chain is built from TRBV5-4 and TRBJ2-3, with 10 nucleotides matching TRBD1. The CDR3 totals 15 residues. The ends lost 4 bases at V and 6 bases at J; junction bases unmatched: 8. Germline V gives CDR1 SGHNT, CDR2 YYREEE (reference sequence). CDR3 bases: TGTGCCAGCAGCGAGGGGACAGGGGTCGTCGATACGCAGTATTTT. The encoded protein is CASSEGTGVVDTQYF.

The chain joins TRBV28 to TRBJ1-4; D uncertain. The CDR3 runs to 13 residues. V was trimmed by 7 bases and J by 5 bases, leaving 11 bases between them. Germline CDR1 MDHEN, CDR2 SYDVKM. CDR3: CASKRAANEKLFF. Written as DNA, the CDR3 is TGTGCCAGCAAGCGGGCCGCGAATGAAAAACTGTTTTTT.

This chain joins TRBV19 and TRBJ1-1; D call uncertain. V was cut by 5 bases and J by 0 bases, with 16 bases left in between. Germline CDR1 is LNHDA and CDR2 is SQIVND (reference sequence). This CDR3 has 16 residues. CDR3 protein: CASSLVAGGMNTEAFF. The CDR3 region has the DNA TGTGCCAGTAGTCTAGTGGCAGGAGGTATGAACACTGAAGCTTTCTTT.

This clone was seen once. The chain uses TRBV7-8 and TRBJ1-4; 8 bases fit TRBD1. The CDR3 spans 16 residues. Germline V gives CDR1 SGHVS, CDR2 FQNEAQ. V gave up 5 bases and J gave up 5 bases; unmatched junction bases: 10. DNA of the CDR3: TGTGCCAGCAGCAAAATTCAGGGGGCCCGAAATGAAAAACTGTTTTTT. Residues: CASSKIQGARNEKLFF.

The chain couples TRBV5-5 to TRBJ2-2; either TRBD1 or TRBD2 may fit D (6 bases each). The CDR3 runs 13 residues. The germline V gene has CDR1 SGHKS and CDR2 YYEKEE (reference sequence). V lost 4 bases and J lost 5, with 9 bases in between. Here the CDR3 reads CASSGGGTGELFF. CDR3 in DNA: TGTGCCAGCAGCGGAGGGGGAACCGGGGAGCTGTTTTTT.

The J gene is TRBJ2-1, the V gene TRBV27, with TRBD2 as a possible D gene (5 bases). V was clipped by 2 bases and J by 6 bases, with 23 bases between them. The CDR3 extends over 18 amino acids. Germline loops: CDR1 MNHEY, CDR2 SMNVEV (reference sequence). The CDR3 nucleotides are TGTGCCAGCAGTTTACCTGGCCTCGGTGGGAGAGAAGCCAATGAGCAGTTCTTC. Its translation: CASSLPGLGGREANEQFF.

V and J are TRBV7-9 and TRBJ1-6; TRBD1 might be the D (6 bases). The CDR3 has 15 residues. Germline V gene data show CDR1 as SEHNR and CDR2 as FQNEAQ (reference sequence). Trimming left V 6 bases short and J 18 bases short, with 27 bases between. The CDR3 DNA reads TGTGCCAGCAGTTCTGATACACAGGGTTCCGGGAACCGCCACTTT. Amino acids: CASSSDTQGSGNRHF.

This clone was seen a few times. The chain uses TRBV19 and TRBJ2-7; 10 nucleotides align to TRBD2. Germline assignment: CDR1 LNHDA and CDR2 SQIVND (reference sequence). V lost 7 bases, J lost 3 bases, and 3 bases stayed unmatched. This CDR3 is 13 amino acids long. This chain's CDR3 is CASTPSGSYEQYF. In DNA form, the CDR3 reads TGTGCCAGTACTCCTAGCGGGAGCTACGAGCAGTACTTC.

This rearrangement joins TRBV6-2 or TRBV6-3 to TRBJ2-2, with a possible D match to TRBD1 (8 bases). This CDR3 has 14 amino acids. CDR1 is MNHEY, CDR2 SVGEGT, per germline. V was cut by 6 bases and J by 5 bases, with 13 bases left in between. The CDR3 here is CASSSQGGTGELFF. DNA of the CDR3: TGTGCCAGCAGCTCACAGGGGGGGACCGGGGAGCTGTTTTTT.

V and J are TRBV7-2 and TRBJ1-3; D is unclear. The CDR3 extends over 16 amino acids. V was shortened by 3 bases and J by 2 bases, with 14 bases between the two germline ends. Germline V lookup: CDR1 SGHTA, CDR2 FQGNSA. CDR3: CASSFFGVSPGNTIYF. In DNA, the CDR3 is TGTGCCAGCAGCTTCTTTGGGGTGTCGCCTGGAAACACCATATATTTT.

This clone has a handful of counts. The chain uses TRBV2 and TRBJ1-4; 10 nucleotides align to TRBD1. Germline lookup yields CDR1 SNHLY and CDR2 FYNNEI. The CDR3 runs to 13 residues. The ends lost 6 bases at V and 12 bases at J; junction bases unmatched: 7. CDR3 sequence reads: CASSSGTGEELFF. The CDR3 region has the DNA TGTGCCAGCAGCTCTGGGACAGGGGAGGAACTGTTTTTT.

The table lists this clone with a count of one. The chain links TRBV29-1 to TRBJ1-2; D gene ambiguous. Trimming pared 3 bases from V and 5 bases from J, leaving 10 bases between. This CDR3 is 12 amino acids long. The germline V gene has CDR1 SQVTM and CDR2 ANQGSEA. CDR3 residues: CSVEGMEYGYTF. DNA for the CDR3: TGCAGCGTTGAGGGTATGGAATATGGCTACACCTTC.

The genes are TRBV30 and TRBJ1-1; D is unclear. The germline V and J ends were trimmed by 7 bases and 4 bases, with 16 bases remaining between them. CDR3 length: 13 amino acids. Germline values: CDR1 GTSNPN, CDR2 SVGIG (reference sequence). The DNA for the CDR3 is TGTGCCTACACGGTCGCGTGGAGCACTGAAGCTTTCTTT. Translating gives CAYTVAWSTEAFF.

The chain carries TRBV28 and TRBJ2-7, with 12 bases aligning to TRBD2. This CDR3 spans 16 amino acids. The V segment lost 5 bases and the J segment 1 base; nucleotides outside the gene matches: 6. The germline CDR1 and CDR2 sequences are MDHEN and SYDVKM. The CDR3 nucleotides read TGTGCCAGCAGTGCAGGACTAGCGGGACTATCCTACGAGCAGTACTTC. Protein sequence: CASSAGLAGLSYEQYF.